These 25 T cell receptor beta chains came from one sample sequenced in a study of CD8+CD57+ T cells in acquired aplastic anemia. Only patients with CD8+CD57+ cell expansion on flow cytometry were chosen for sequencing. TCR beta VDJ and CDR3 profiling used genomic DNA as template. One entry per CDR3 protein results from TCRdb running MiXCR on the reads. The sample includes just over 450,000 distinct CDR3 sequences, more than 25% seen only once; the top ten take 0.82%. The sample taken for sequencing was sorted CD4+, CD8+, or CD8+CD57+ T cells (not recorded which) from PBMCs. The origin of the receptors is a human donor with aplastic anemia.

This clonotype was found a few times. This chain links TRBV20-1 with TRBJ2-7; 8 nucleotides line up with TRBD1. The CDR3 runs 13 residues. Germline CDR1 reads DFQATT; CDR2 reads SNEGSKA (reference sequence). J lost 2 bases, V lost 6 bases, and 6 bases had no gene match. DNA for the CDR3: TGCAGTGCCGACAGGGGACTGGCCTACGAGCAGTACTTC. Residues: CSADRGLAYEQYF.

This clonotype was seen a few times. This CDR3 reads CASSLAASAGLYNEQFF. In nucleotides, the CDR3 is TGCGCCAGCAGCTTGGCGGCTAGCGCCGGTCTCTACAATGAGCAGTTCTTC. The chain employs TRBV5-1 and TRBJ2-1, with D possibly being TRBD2 (6 bases). V lost 0 bases, J lost 3 bases, and 16 bases lay in between. Germline-derived CDR1 and CDR2 are SGHRS and YFSETQ. CDR3 length: 17 residues.

This sequence joins TRBV11-3 and TRBJ2-1; TRBD1 agrees at 7 bases. From germline, CDR1 is SGHNT and CDR2 YENEEA. This CDR3 is 12 amino acids long. V was pared by 8 bases and J by 8 bases, with 6 bases of the junction left unmatched. CDR3 DNA sequence: TGTGCCAGCGGGACAGACTCTTATGAGCAGTTCTTC. The encoded protein is CASGTDSYEQFF. The whole variable domain, remainder taken from reference TRBV11-3 and TRBJ2-1, is EAGVVQSPRYKIIEKKQPVAFWCNPISGHNTLYWYLQNLGQGPELLIRYENEEAVDDSQLPKDRFSAERLKGVDSTLKIQPAELGDSAVYLCASGTDSYEQFFGPGTRLTVL.

V and J are TRBV7-9 and TRBJ2-6, with no clear D. Germline lookup yields CDR1 SEHNR and CDR2 FQNEAQ (reference sequence). CDR3 size: 16 residues. Trimming removed 5 bases from V and 4 bases from J, with 15 bases in between. CDR3 nucleotides: TGTGCCAGCAGCCGCCTGGTGGGGTCCGGGGCCAACGTCCTGACTTTC. Translation: CASSRLVGSGANVLTF.

This clonotype was detected ten times or more. The chain recombines TRBV7-3 with TRBJ1-2; TRBD1 matches 9 bases. This CDR3 contains 13 residues. J was trimmed by 8 bases and V by 4 bases; bases with no gene match: 5. Germline values: CDR1 SGHTA, CDR2 FQGTGA. The CDR3 DNA reads TGTGCCAGCAGCTCTGACAGGGGGAGCGGCTACACCTTC. This translates into CASSSDRGSGYTF.

This clonotype was observed at least ten times. This chain uses TRBV7-3 with TRBJ1-2, with TRBD1 as a possible D gene (5 bases). CDR3 size: 13 residues. With 1 base removed from V and 8 bases from J, the gap between germline ends came to 11 bases. CDR1 SGHTA and CDR2 FQGTGA come from the germline V gene. The CDR3 here is CASSLKGSGGYTF. The CDR3 DNA follows: TGTGCCAGCAGCTTAAAGGGGTCGGGGGGCTACACCTTC.

This chain uses TRBV6-5 with TRBJ1-5, with D possibly being TRBD1 (6 bases). This CDR3 is built from 15 residues. V lost 2 bases, J lost 1 base, and 9 bases lay in between. CDR1 and CDR2 from the germline V gene are MNHEY and SVGAGI. CDR3 sequence: CASSYGQGSNQPQHF. CDR3 coding DNA: TGTGCCAGCAGTTACGGGCAGGGGAGCAATCAGCCCCAGCATTTT.

The CDR3 loop is CASSVQSSYNEQFF. Here the CDR3 DNA reads TGTGCCAGCAGCGTACAGAGCTCCTACAATGAGCAGTTCTTC. The gene calls are TRBV7-3 and TRBJ2-1; D remains unclear. V was shortened by 5 bases and J by 0 bases, with 8 bases between the two germline ends. Germline CDR1 SGHTA, CDR2 FQGTGA. The CDR3 has 14 amino acids.

This rearrangement joins TRBV20-1 to TRBJ1-1, with 9 bases that match TRBD1. The J segment lost 5 bases and the V segment lost 5 bases, leaving 12 bases of the junction unmatched. CDR3 length: 15 residues. The germline gives CDR1 DFQATT, CDR2 SNEGSKA (reference sequence). The chain's CDR3 is CSAPDRGQSRTEAFF. In DNA, the CDR3 is TGCAGTGCTCCGGACAGGGGACAAAGCAGGACTGAAGCTTTCTTT.

The chain recombines TRBV20-1 with TRBJ1-1, with D possibly being TRBD1 (5 bases). Trimming took off 2 bases at V and 6 bases at J, with 10 bases between the two ends. Per germline, CDR1 DFQATT and CDR2 SNEGSKA (reference sequence). This CDR3 comprises 12 residues. CDR3 bases: TGCAGTGCTAGATCAGGGTACCCTGAAGCTTTCTTT. The encoded protein is CSARSGYPEAFF.

This clonotype was observed a single time. One base away lies a much larger clone, so this may be a sequencing read error. This chain joins TRBV6-1 and TRBJ2-7; D unresolved. Germline assignment: CDR1 MNHNS and CDR2 SASEGT. The CDR3 runs to 13 residues. The CDR3 DNA sequence: TGTGCCACCGAACCACGGCTGAGCTACGGGCAGTACTTC. Its translation: CATEPRLSYGQYF.

This clonotype was found many times. V usage is TRBV29-1 and J usage is TRBJ2-3; TRBD2 matches 8 bases. V shed 3 bases and J 1 base; nucleotides not matched to a gene: 6. The germline V gene has CDR1 SQVTM and CDR2 ANQGSEA. This CDR3 is built from 15 residues. The CDR3 loop is CSVDYAGGGTDTQYF. CDR3 sequence (DNA): TGCAGCGTTGATTACGCGGGGGGCGGCACAGATACGCAGTATTTT.

This clonotype was seen ten or more times. The V and J genes are TRBV7-8 and TRBJ2-1, with a possible D match to TRBD1 (6 bases). Trimming took 10 bases from V and 4 from J, leaving 14 bases between them. From germline, CDR1 is SGHVS and CDR2 FQNEAQ. The CDR3 consists of 13 residues. This CDR3 is CATRVDRYNEQFF. DNA for the CDR3: TGTGCCACTCGAGTCGACAGGTACAATGAGCAGTTCTTC.

The chain carries TRBV10-3 and TRBJ2-7; 8 bases match TRBD1. Germline V gene lookup returns CDR1 ENHRY and CDR2 SYGVKD. The CDR3 length is 15 residues. V was pared by 10 bases and J by 3 bases, with 14 bases of the junction left unmatched. The CDR3 spells CASFGQGAKDYEQYF. The CDR3 bases are TGTGCCAGCTTTGGGCAGGGGGCCAAAGACTACGAGCAGTACTTC.

This clonotype was found a few times. This rearrangement joins TRBV4-1 to TRBJ2-5; 11 positions match TRBD2. Looked up from germline, CDR1 is MGHRA and CDR2 is YSYEKL. CDR3 length equals 16 residues. Unmatched junction bases numbered 4, after V lost 3 bases and J lost 1 base. CDR3 coding DNA: TGCGCCAGCAGCCAGACTAGCGGGATGCCCCAAGAGACCCAGTACTTC. Translated, it gives CASSQTSGMPQETQYF.

This clonotype was observed a few times. V usage is TRBV11-2 and J usage is TRBJ1-5; 8 bases line up with TRBD1. From germline, CDR1 is SGHAT and CDR2 FQNNGV. The CDR3 contains 19 residues. J lost 0 bases, V lost 5 bases, and 15 bases had no gene match. CDR3 sequence reads: CASSPSDRVGSYSNQPQHF. CDR3 DNA sequence: TGTGCCAGCAGCCCGTCGGACAGGGTGGGTTCATATAGCAATCAGCCCCAGCATTTT.

The rearrangement uses TRBV14 and TRBJ2-1; TRBD2 agrees at 12 bases. The CDR3 spans 14 residues. The germline gives CDR1 SGHDN, CDR2 FVKESK. V shed 4 bases and J 11 bases; nucleotides not matched to a gene: 6. The chain's CDR3 is CASSRGLAGVQQFF. As DNA, the CDR3 is TGTGCCAGCAGCCGGGGACTAGCGGGCGTGCAGCAGTTCTTC. Based on the CDR3 plus reference TRBV14 and TRBJ2-1, the full variable domain is EAGVTQFPSHSVIEKGQTVTLRCDPISGHDNLYWYRRVMGKEIKFLLHFVKESKQDESGMPNNRFLAERTGGTYSTLKVQPAELEDSGVYFCASSRGLAGVQQFFGPGTRLTVL.

The chain is built from TRBV20-1 and TRBJ1-2, with D unclear. The CDR3 runs 12 residues. V lost 0 bases, J lost 11 bases, and 13 bases lay in between. The germline V gene encodes CDR1 DFQATT and CDR2 SNEGSKA (reference sequence). CDR3 sequence reads: CSAREVEQFYTF. CDR3 nucleotide sequence: TGCAGTGCTAGAGAGGTTGAGCAGTTTTACACCTTC.

There are a few counts of this clonotype. The chain joins TRBV5-1 to TRBJ1-5; possibly TRBD1 for D (6 bases). Per the germline V gene, CDR1 is SGHRS and CDR2 is YFSETQ. Trimming removed 5 bases from V and 10 bases from J, with 16 bases in between. The CDR3 has 13 amino acids. The CDR3 is CASREEQGGPQHF. DNA for the CDR3: TGCGCCAGCAGAGAAGAACAGGGAGGACCCCAGCATTTT.

This clonotype occurred many times. This chain links TRBV19 with TRBJ1-1, with D unclear. The CDR3 totals 14 residues. In germline, CDR1 is LNHDA, CDR2 SQIVND (reference sequence). V was cut by 4 bases and J by 7 bases, with 16 bases left in between. For the CDR3, the DNA is TGTGCCAGTAGTAGCTCGGGCGGCACGAGTGAAGCTTTCTTT. The encoded protein is CASSSSGGTSEAFF.

CDR3 nucleotide sequence: TGCAGCGTTGTACTTCGGGGACACCCTTCGGAGACCCAGTACTTC. This codes for CSVVLRGHPSETQYF. The chain employs TRBV29-1 and TRBJ2-5, with a weak D call TRBD1 (6 bases). The CDR3 runs 15 residues. Germline V CDR1 and CDR2: SQVTM, ANQGSEA. The V end lost 4 bases, the J end lost 5 bases, and 20 bases lay between the germline ends.

A word on this clonotype: This may arise from a read error, as a much more abundant clone is one base away. This chain joins TRBV15 and TRBJ1-1; 7 nucleotides line up with TRBD1. The CDR3 loop spans 15 amino acids. The V gene's germline CDR1 is LNHNV and CDR2 YYDKDF (reference sequence). CDR3 amino acids: CATSRPGQMNTEASF. The CDR3 DNA sequence: TGTGCCACCAGCAGGCCGGGACAGATGAACACTGAAGCTTCCTTT.

The rearrangement joins TRBV5-1 to TRBJ1-1; D remains unclear. V was trimmed by 0 bases and J by 2 bases, leaving 11 bases between them. CDR3 length: 15 amino acids. Germline V gives CDR1 SGHRS, CDR2 YFSETQ. The CDR3 coding sequence is TGCGCCAGCAGCTTGGGTTCCTCGGGTAACACTGAAGCTTTCTTT. Its protein is CASSLGSSGNTEAFF.

In its sample, this clonotype was seen many times. This chain uses TRBV11-2 with TRBJ2-7; 7 bases align to TRBD2. The CDR3 is made up of 16 amino acids. Germline lookup yields CDR1 SGHAT and CDR2 FQNNGV. Trimming at V came to 1 base and at J to 0 bases, leaving 6 bases not matched to a gene. CDR3 sequence reads: CASSLGPSGSSYEQYF. The CDR3 DNA follows: TGTGCCAGCAGCTTAGGTCCTAGCGGTAGCTCCTACGAGCAGTACTTC.

This clonotype was counted ten times or more. CDR3 in amino acids: CASSMEGGFNEQFF. DNA for the CDR3: TGTGCCAGTAGTATGGAGGGGGGTTTCAATGAGCAGTTCTTC. The chain joins TRBV19 to TRBJ2-1; D might be TRBD1 or TRBD2, each matching 6 bases. V lost 3 bases, J lost 6 bases, and 12 bases lay in between. Germline V lookup: CDR1 LNHDA, CDR2 SQIVND (reference sequence). CDR3 length: 14 residues. The full variable domain, rest sourced from reference TRBV19 and TRBJ2-1, is DGGITQSPKYLFRKEGQNVTLSCEQNLNHDAMYWYRQDPGQGLRLIYYSQIVNDFQKGDIAEGYSVSREKKESFPLTVTSAQKNPTAFYLCASSMEGGFNEQFFGPGTRLTVL.